The 30 T cell receptor beta chains below come from one sample, sequenced in a study of blood T cell repertoires in COVID-19. The method was immunoSEQ multiplex PCR; TCRdb's version includes in-frame clones alone and lacks a portion of them. The repertoire holds 260,000 or so clones, with roughly 87% as singletons. Sequenced: peripheral blood. Source of these receptors: a human donor in a cohort sampled during active COVID-19.

The rearrangement joins TRBV15 to TRBJ2-7, with TRBD1 matching 8 bases. Losses at the gene ends were 3 bases for V and 0 bases for J; bases not matched to a gene: 10. Germline loops: CDR1 LNHNV, CDR2 YYDKDF (reference sequence). CDR3 size: 17 residues. For the CDR3, the DNA is TGTGCCACCAGCAGCCTCGACAGGGGACGAAGCTCCTACGAGCAGTACTTC. Translation gives CATSSLDRGRSSYEQYF.

The rearrangement uses TRBV14 and TRBJ2-7; 7 bases agree with TRBD1. Trimming at V came to 2 bases and at J to 1 base, leaving 2 bases not matched to a gene. Germline loops: CDR1 SGHDN, CDR2 FVKESK. The CDR3 loop spans 14 amino acids. CDR3 protein: CASSQQGVSYEQYF. As DNA, the CDR3 is TGTGCCAGCAGCCAACAGGGGGTGTCCTACGAGCAGTACTTC.

This sequence joins TRBV27 and TRBJ2-1, with 10 nucleotides matching TRBD2. V dropped 6 bases and J dropped 4; count of bases not matched to a gene: 12. The CDR3 runs to 17 residues. Germline V gene lookup returns CDR1 MNHEY and CDR2 SMNVEV (reference sequence). The CDR3 protein is CASSRHLAGVSYNEQFF. The DNA of the CDR3 is TGTGCCAGCAGCCGCCACCTAGCGGGAGTCTCATACAATGAGCAGTTCTTC.

This clone was seen a single time. CDR3: CASSLAVTGTEAFF. The CDR3 DNA reads as TGTGCCAGCAGCTTAGCGGTGACGGGCACTGAAGCTTTCTTT. The chain couples TRBV11-2 to TRBJ1-1; D remains unclear. Germline V gives CDR1 SGHAT, CDR2 FQNNGV. This CDR3 spans 14 amino acids. V lost 1 base and J 4 bases, leaving 10 bases between the germline ends.

V is TRBV19 and J is TRBJ2-7; TRBD1 matches 8 bases. The V gene end was trimmed by 4 bases and the J gene end by 4 bases; junction bases not matched to a gene: 6. In germline, CDR1 is LNHDA, CDR2 SQIVND (reference sequence). The CDR3 runs 14 residues. The CDR3 nucleotides read TGTGCCAGTAGTACCCGGGACAGGCCATACGAGCAGTACTTC. This gives the protein CASSTRDRPYEQYF.

In its sample, this clone was seen a few times. The V and J genes are TRBV19 and TRBJ1-1; D gene uncertain. The CDR3 has 14 amino acids. Trimming took 7 bases from V and 3 from J, leaving 15 bases between them. Germline lookup yields CDR1 LNHDA and CDR2 SQIVND (reference sequence). The CDR3 sequence is CASILTGSDTEAFF. The CDR3, as DNA: TGTGCCAGTATCCTGACTGGTTCGGACACTGAAGCTTTCTTT.

The V and J genes are TRBV30 and TRBJ2-6; D gene ambiguous. Germline lookup yields CDR1 GTSNPN and CDR2 SVGIG (reference sequence). CDR3 length: 11 amino acids. The germline V and J ends were trimmed by 4 bases and 13 bases, with 11 bases remaining between them. The CDR3 nucleotides are TGTGCCTGGAATACTTTCCGGGTCCTGACTTTC. Translated: CAWNTFRVLTF.

Here the CDR3 DNA reads TGTGCCAGTACGGGACTAGCGGGGCCTGGGGATACGCAGTATTTT. This codes for CASTGLAGPGDTQYF. This rearrangement joins TRBV19 to TRBJ2-3; 13 nucleotides match TRBD2. The CDR3 consists of 15 residues. Germline V CDR1 and CDR2: LNHDA, SQIVND (reference sequence). The junction had 7 bases not matched to a gene; V was cut back by 7 bases and J by 6 bases. The variable domain in full, with the rest retrieved from reference TRBV19 and TRBJ2-3, is DGGITQSPKYLFRKEGQNVTLSCEQNLNHDAMYWYRQDPGQGLRLIYYSQIVNDFQKGDIAEGYSVSREKKESFPLTVTSAQKNPTAFYLCASTGLAGPGDTQYFGPGTRLTVL.

The genes are TRBV29-1 and TRBJ2-7; D might be TRBD1 (6 bases). This CDR3 contains 12 residues. Trimming took 3 bases from V and 5 from J, leaving 11 bases between them. Germline V gives CDR1 SQVTM, CDR2 ANQGSEA. The CDR3 coding sequence is TGCAGCGTTGAGGGGGCTGGGGACGAGCAGTACTTC. As protein: CSVEGAGDEQYF.

The sample holds one count of this clone. The chain combines TRBV30 with TRBJ1-2; D gene uncertain. Between the trimmed V and J ends, which lost 4 bases and 3 bases, there was a span of 6 bases. The germline CDR1 and CDR2 sequences are GTSNPN and SVGIG (reference sequence). This CDR3 is 11 amino acids long. This chain's CDR3 is CAWKEYYGYTF. As DNA, the CDR3 is TGTGCCTGGAAGGAGTACTATGGCTACACCTTC.

The rearrangement joins TRBV9 to TRBJ1-2; a possible D gene is TRBD1 (6 bases). CDR3 length equals 14 residues. V lost 2 bases and J lost 4, with 12 bases in between. Looked up from germline, CDR1 is SGDLS and CDR2 is YYNGEE. The CDR3 bases are TGTGCCAGCAGCGTCCGACAGGAACCCTATGGCTACACCTTC. This sequence encodes CASSVRQEPYGYTF.

This rearrangement joins TRBV9 to TRBJ2-3; TRBD2 matches 8 bases. The junction had 10 bases not matched to a gene; V was cut back by 1 base and J by 9 bases. The germline V gene has CDR1 SGDLS and CDR2 YYNGEE. This CDR3 has 15 residues. Written as DNA, the CDR3 is TGTGCCAGCAGCGTACCCGGGGGGGGCCCACGGACGCAGTATTTT. This codes for CASSVPGGGPRTQYF.

This clone was seen only a few times. The chain joins TRBV6-2 or TRBV6-3 to TRBJ1-2; D is unresolved. CDR3 length: 15 residues. CDR1 is MNHEY and CDR2 is SVGEGT in the germline V gene. Deletions cut 4 bases from V and 4 bases from J, with 16 bases between. The CDR3 bases are TGTGCCAGCAGTTCGAAAACGGCCGACACCTATGGCTACACCTTC. Amino acid sequence: CASSSKTADTYGYTF.

This chain uses TRBV30 with TRBJ1-3; 7 positions match TRBD1. Trimming took 2 bases from V and 4 from J; bases not matched to a gene: 11. Germline V lookup: CDR1 GTSNPN, CDR2 SVGIG (reference sequence). The CDR3 covers 16 residues. The CDR3 DNA follows: TGTGCCTGGAGTTACGGACAGGCCTCGGGGGGAAACACCATATATTTT. This codes for CAWSYGQASGGNTIYF.

The rearrangement joins TRBV2 to TRBJ2-7, with unresolved D. Per the germline V gene, CDR1 is SNHLY and CDR2 is FYNNEI. V shed 6 bases and J shed 3 bases, with 12 bases lying between them. The CDR3 sequence is 13 residues long. CDR3 residues: CASRGLVDYEQYF. The DNA for the CDR3 is TGTGCCAGCAGGGGCTTAGTAGACTACGAGCAGTACTTC. The full variable domain, with the rest looked up from reference TRBV2 and TRBJ2-7, is EPEVTQTPSHQVTQMGQEVILRCVPISNHLYFYWYRQILGQKVEFLVSFYNNEISEKSEIFDDQFSVERPDGSNFTLKIRSTKLEDSAMYFCASRGLVDYEQYFGPGTRLTVT.

CDR3 nucleotide sequence: TGCGCCAGCAGCTGGGGGACAGGGGAAGCTTTCTTT. Protein: CASSWGTGEAFF. The chain combines TRBV5-1 with TRBJ1-1, with TRBD1 matching over 9 bases. Losses at the gene ends were 3 bases for V and 8 bases for J; bases not matched to a gene: 2. The CDR3 runs 12 residues. Germline CDR1 SGHRS, CDR2 YFSETQ.

This clone was seen more than once but under ten times. The chain couples TRBV5-6 to TRBJ2-7; D is unresolved. The germline V gene encodes CDR1 SGHDT and CDR2 YYEEEE. The CDR3 totals 13 residues. Trimming left V 2 bases short and J 2 bases short, with 8 bases between. The CDR3 protein is CASSFWAAYEQYF. The CDR3 DNA reads TGTGCCAGCAGCTTTTGGGCAGCCTACGAGCAGTACTTC.

This chain connects TRBV10-3 to TRBJ2-3, with D possibly matching TRBD2 (6 bases). Germline lookup yields CDR1 ENHRY and CDR2 SYGVKD. V lost 0 bases to trimming and J lost 5 bases, with 12 bases between them. This CDR3 spans 15 amino acids. DNA of the CDR3: TGTGCCATCAGTGAGTCGCCGGGAGCGGGAGATACGCAGTATTTT. It yields the protein CAISESPGAGDTQYF.

The chain combines TRBV18 with TRBJ1-1, with 8 bases lining up with TRBD1. The CDR3 spans 14 residues. Germline trimming cut 3 bases from V and 4 bases from J; bases unmatched to any gene: 4. Per the germline V gene, CDR1 is KGHSH and CDR2 is LQKENI. The DNA of the CDR3 is TGTGCCAGCTCACCGACAGGGGAAGTCACTGAAGCTTTCTTT. Translation gives CASSPTGEVTEAFF.

The V and J genes are TRBV19 and TRBJ1-2, with 7 bases that match TRBD1. The CDR3 sequence is 14 residues long. Germline V gene sequence: CDR1 LNHDA, CDR2 SQIVND (reference sequence). After removal of 6 bases from V and 3 bases from J, the junction contained 7 bases not matched to a gene. The CDR3 DNA reads as TGTGCCAGTAGAAACAGGGGAGGTGACTATGGCTACACCTTC. It codes for CASRNRGGDYGYTF.

This clone appeared once. The chain joins TRBV5-1 to TRBJ1-4, with 9 nucleotides matching TRBD1. CDR1 SGHRS and CDR2 YFSETQ come from the germline V gene. The CDR3 sequence is 17 residues long. V was pared by 0 bases and J by 4 bases, with 7 bases of the junction left unmatched. The CDR3 nucleotides are TGCGCCAGCAGCTTGGTTACCGGGACAGGGAGTAATGAAAAACTGTTTTTT. It codes for CASSLVTGTGSNEKLFF.

V and J are TRBV6-5 and TRBJ1-2; D is unresolved. The CDR3 is 13 residues long. The V end was cut by 6 bases, the J end by 8 bases, with 16 bases between. Germline CDR1 is MNHEY and CDR2 is SVGAGI. For the CDR3, the DNA is TGTGCCAGCAGAGCGTCCTCTTATGTGGGCTACACCTTC. It specifies CASRASSYVGYTF.

The J gene is TRBJ1-1, the V gene TRBV11-3, with unresolved D. V was shortened by 2 bases and J by 3 bases, with 10 bases between the two germline ends. Germline V lookup: CDR1 SGHNT, CDR2 YENEEA. This CDR3 is 14 amino acids long. The CDR3 here is CASSLRARDTEAFF. The CDR3 DNA follows: TGTGCCAGCAGCTTACGCGCCCGGGACACTGAAGCTTTCTTT.

The table lists this clone with a count of one. This chain joins TRBV20-1 and TRBJ2-7; the D is unclear. CDR3 length equals 11 residues. Germline assignment: CDR1 DFQATT and CDR2 SNEGSKA (reference sequence). The CDR3 spells CNRRPGNEQYF. CDR3 coding DNA: TGCAACCGGCGGCCCGGCAACGAGCAGTACTTC.

The rearrangement uses TRBV18 and TRBJ1-5; 7 nucleotides line up with TRBD1. The CDR3 consists of 16 residues. Germline V gives CDR1 KGHSH, CDR2 LQKENI. V lost 5 bases, J lost 0 bases, and 7 bases stayed unmatched. Here the CDR3 DNA reads TGTGCCAGCTCAGTACGGACAGGCTATAGCAATCAGCCCCAGCATTTT. It specifies CASSVRTGYSNQPQHF.

The chain uses TRBV27 and TRBJ2-7, with TRBD2 matching over 12 bases. J was trimmed by 0 bases and V by 3 bases; bases with no gene match: 3. This CDR3 contains 16 residues. Germline loops: CDR1 MNHEY, CDR2 SMNVEV (reference sequence). CDR3 bases: TGTGCCAGCAGTTTGGGACTAGCGGGCCTCTCCTACGAGCAGTACTTC. Amino acids: CASSLGLAGLSYEQYF.

This clone was recorded only once. This rearrangement joins TRBV28 to TRBJ2-5; 7 bases are a match to TRBD2. The CDR3 totals 16 residues. Germline-derived CDR1 and CDR2 are MDHEN and SYDVKM. V shed 6 bases, J shed 2 bases, and the junction held 12 bases outside the gene matches. The CDR3 sequence: CASSEVEKGLQETQYF. CDR3 DNA sequence: TGTGCCAGCAGCGAAGTAGAGAAGGGACTACAAGAGACCCAGTACTTC.

This chain links TRBV30 with TRBJ2-1, with D maybe TRBD1 (7 bases). Germline CDR1 and CDR2: GTSNPN and SVGIG (reference sequence). The CDR3 contains 16 residues. Between the trimmed V and J ends, which lost 1 base and 4 bases, there was a span of 17 bases. The CDR3 sequence is CAWSEGAGQIYNEQFF. DNA for the CDR3: TGTGCCTGGAGTGAGGGGGCGGGACAGATTTACAATGAGCAGTTCTTC.

The chain couples TRBV7-8 to TRBJ2-5; 7 bases are a match to TRBD2. Per germline, CDR1 SGHVS and CDR2 FQNEAQ. V trimming: 7 bases; J trimming: 2 bases; junction bases outside the gene matches: 13. The CDR3 is 16 residues long. CDR3 sequence: CASILTGGGLQETQYF. CDR3 sequence (DNA): TGTGCCAGCATCCTGACTGGGGGAGGGCTTCAAGAGACCCAGTACTTC.

This chain joins TRBV5-1 and TRBJ2-3; 12 bases map to TRBD2. Germline values: CDR1 SGHRS, CDR2 YFSETQ. There are 16 residues in the CDR3. V lost 1 base and J lost 6; bases outside the gene matches: 6. CDR3 loop: CASSLLTSGGKDTQYF. As DNA, the CDR3 is TGCGCCAGCAGCTTGCTAACTAGCGGGGGGAAGGATACGCAGTATTTT.